The source of this T cell receptor (beta chain) is a study of response to subunit inactivated influenza vaccine. Trimming cost V 4 bases and J 0 bases, with 16 bases left between them. Per germline, CDR1 DFQATT and CDR2 SNEGSKA (reference sequence). This CDR3 has 16 residues. General observations from the study: The authors offered the suggestion that each seasonal influenza vaccination recruits few new T cells.

TCRdb re-called the RT-PCR reads with MiXCR, one entry per CDR3 protein. The table has fewer than 550,000 distinct CDR3 sequences, around 25% seen once; the top ten hold approximately 2%. A word on this clonotype: What it binds is not known.

The starting material was CD4+ T cells sorted from PBMCs, obtained 5 to 6 days after vaccination. The sequence was collected from a man in his forties or fifties who received an inactivated influenza vaccine. The J gene is TRBJ2-1, the V gene TRBV20-1; D might be TRBD2 (6 bases). CDR3 amino acids: CSAISRAGSSYNEQFF. The DNA for the CDR3 is TGCAGTGCTATTTCCCGGGCGGGGAGCTCCTACAATGAGCAGTTCTTC.